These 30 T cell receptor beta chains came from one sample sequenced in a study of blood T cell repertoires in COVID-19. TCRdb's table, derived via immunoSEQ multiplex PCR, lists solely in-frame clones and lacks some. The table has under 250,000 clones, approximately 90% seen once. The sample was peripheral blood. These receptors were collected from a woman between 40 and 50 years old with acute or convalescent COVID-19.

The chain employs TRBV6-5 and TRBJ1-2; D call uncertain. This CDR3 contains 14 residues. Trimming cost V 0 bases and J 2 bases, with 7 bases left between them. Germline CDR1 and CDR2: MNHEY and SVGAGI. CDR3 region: CASSYSVRNYGYTF. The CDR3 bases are TGTGCCAGCAGTTACTCGGTCAGAAACTATGGCTACACCTTC.

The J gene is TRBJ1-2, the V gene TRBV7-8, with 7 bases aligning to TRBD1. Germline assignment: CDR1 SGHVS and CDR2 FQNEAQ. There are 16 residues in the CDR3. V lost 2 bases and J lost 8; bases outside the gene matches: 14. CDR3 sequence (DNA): TGTGCCAGCAGCTTAATAGACCAGGGGGGATCAGGAGGCTACACCTTC. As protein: CASSLIDQGGSGGYTF.

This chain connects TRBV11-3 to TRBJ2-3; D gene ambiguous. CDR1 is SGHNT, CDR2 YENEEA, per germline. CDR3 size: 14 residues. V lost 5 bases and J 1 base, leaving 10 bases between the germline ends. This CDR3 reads CASSLGTGTDTQYF. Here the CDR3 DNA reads TGTGCCAGCAGCCTAGGAACAGGCACAGATACGCAGTATTTT.

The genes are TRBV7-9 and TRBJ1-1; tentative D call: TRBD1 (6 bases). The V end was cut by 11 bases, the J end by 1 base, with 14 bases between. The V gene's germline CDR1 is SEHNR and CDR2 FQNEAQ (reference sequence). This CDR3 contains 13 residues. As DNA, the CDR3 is TGTGCCGGCCTCATGACAGGGAACACTGAAGCTTTCTTT. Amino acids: CAGLMTGNTEAFF.

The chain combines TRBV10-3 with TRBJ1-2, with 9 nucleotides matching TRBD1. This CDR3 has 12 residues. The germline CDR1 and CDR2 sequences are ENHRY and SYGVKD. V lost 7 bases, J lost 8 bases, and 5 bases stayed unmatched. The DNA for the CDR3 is TGTGCCATCATGAGACAGGGGGAAGGCTACACCTTC. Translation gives CAIMRQGEGYTF.

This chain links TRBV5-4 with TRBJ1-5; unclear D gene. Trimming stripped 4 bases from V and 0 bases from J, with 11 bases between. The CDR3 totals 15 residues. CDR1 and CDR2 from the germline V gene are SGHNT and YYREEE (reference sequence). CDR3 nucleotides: TGTGCCAGCAGCCCTGAACCCTATAGCAATCAGCCCCAGCATTTT. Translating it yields CASSPEPYSNQPQHF.

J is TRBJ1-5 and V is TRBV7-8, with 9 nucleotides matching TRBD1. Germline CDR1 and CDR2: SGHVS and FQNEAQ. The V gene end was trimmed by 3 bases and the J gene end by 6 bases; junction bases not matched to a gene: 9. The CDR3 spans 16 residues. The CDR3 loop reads CASSFVQGAQGQPQHF. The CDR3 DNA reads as TGTGCCAGCAGCTTCGTACAGGGGGCACAAGGTCAGCCCCAGCATTTT.

CDR3 amino acids: CASSHGLALLLGNEQFF. The CDR3 region has the DNA TGTGCCAGCAGCCATGGACTAGCGTTGTTGTTGGGCAATGAGCAGTTCTTC. The chain is built from TRBV3-1 (or the pseudogene TRBV3-2) and TRBJ2-1; 9 positions match TRBD2. The CDR3 is 17 amino acids. V lost 3 bases and J lost 6; bases outside the gene matches: 12. In germline, CDR1 is LGHDT, CDR2 YNNKEL (reference sequence).

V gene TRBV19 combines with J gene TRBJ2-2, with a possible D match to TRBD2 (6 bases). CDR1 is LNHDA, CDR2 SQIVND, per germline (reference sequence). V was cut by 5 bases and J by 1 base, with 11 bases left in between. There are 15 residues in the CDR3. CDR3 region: CASSPRRGNTGELFF. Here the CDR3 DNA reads TGTGCCAGTAGTCCGAGGCGGGGGAACACCGGGGAGCTGTTTTTT.

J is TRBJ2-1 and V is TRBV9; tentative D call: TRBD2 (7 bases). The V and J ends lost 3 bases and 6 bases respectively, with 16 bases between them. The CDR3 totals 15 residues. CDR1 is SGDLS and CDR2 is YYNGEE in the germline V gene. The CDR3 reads CASSEGGALVNEQFF. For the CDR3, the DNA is TGTGCCAGCAGCGAGGGGGGGGCCCTCGTCAATGAGCAGTTCTTC.

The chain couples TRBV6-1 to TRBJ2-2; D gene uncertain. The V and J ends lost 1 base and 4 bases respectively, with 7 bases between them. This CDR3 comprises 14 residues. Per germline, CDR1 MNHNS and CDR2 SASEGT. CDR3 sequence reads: CASSEGPSTGELFF. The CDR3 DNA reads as TGTGCCAGCAGTGAAGGTCCCAGCACCGGGGAGCTGTTTTTT.

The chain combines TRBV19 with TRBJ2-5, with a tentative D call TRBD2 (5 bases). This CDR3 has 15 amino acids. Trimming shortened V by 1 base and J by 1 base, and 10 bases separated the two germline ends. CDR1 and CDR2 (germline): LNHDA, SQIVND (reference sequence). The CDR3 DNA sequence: TGTGCCAGTAGTATAGGAGGAGGCATCCAAGAGACCCAGTACTTC. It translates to CASSIGGGIQETQYF.

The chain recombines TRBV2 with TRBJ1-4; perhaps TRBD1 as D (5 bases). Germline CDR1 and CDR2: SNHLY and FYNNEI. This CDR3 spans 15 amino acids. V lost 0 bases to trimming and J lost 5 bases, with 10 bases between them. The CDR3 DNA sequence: TGTGCCAGCAGTGAAGCGGGACTGGGGAATGAAAAACTGTTTTTT. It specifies CASSEAGLGNEKLFF.

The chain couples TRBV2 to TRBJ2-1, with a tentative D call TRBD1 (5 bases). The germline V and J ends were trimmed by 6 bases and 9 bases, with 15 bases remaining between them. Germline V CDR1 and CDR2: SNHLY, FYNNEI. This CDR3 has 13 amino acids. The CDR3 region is CASRDSGPGEQFF. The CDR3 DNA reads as TGTGCCAGCAGAGACTCAGGGCCTGGTGAGCAGTTCTTC.

This CDR3 is CASSLDRTQDQPQHF. Here the CDR3 DNA reads TGTGCCAGCAGCTTAGATCGGACACAAGATCAGCCCCAGCATTTT. The chain recombines TRBV7-2 with TRBJ1-5; D may be TRBD1 (5 bases). The V and J ends lost 1 base and 5 bases respectively, with 12 bases between them. The CDR3 covers 15 residues. Germline V CDR1 and CDR2: SGHTA, FQGNSA.

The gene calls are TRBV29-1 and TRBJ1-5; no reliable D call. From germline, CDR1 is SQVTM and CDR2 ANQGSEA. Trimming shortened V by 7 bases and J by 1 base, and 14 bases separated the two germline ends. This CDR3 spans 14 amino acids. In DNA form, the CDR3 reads TGCAGCGCCACTTTGACGGGGAGCAATCAGCCCCAGCATTTT. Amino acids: CSATLTGSNQPQHF. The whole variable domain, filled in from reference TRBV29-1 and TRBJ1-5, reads SAVISQKPSRDICQRGTSLTIQCQVDSQVTMMFWYRQQPGQSLTLIATANQGSEATYESGFVIDKFPISRPNLTFSTLTVSNMSPEDSSIYLCSATLTGSNQPQHFGDGTRLSIL.

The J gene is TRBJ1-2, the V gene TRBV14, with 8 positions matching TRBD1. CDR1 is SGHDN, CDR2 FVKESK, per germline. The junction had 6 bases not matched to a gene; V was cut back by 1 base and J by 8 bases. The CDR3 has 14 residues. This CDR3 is CASSQGQGIMGYTF. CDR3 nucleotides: TGTGCCAGCAGCCAAGGACAGGGGATCATGGGCTACACCTTC.

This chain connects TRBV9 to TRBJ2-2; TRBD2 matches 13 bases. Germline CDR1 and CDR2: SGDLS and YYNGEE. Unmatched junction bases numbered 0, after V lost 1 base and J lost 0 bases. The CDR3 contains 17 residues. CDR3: CASSVTSGGANTGELFF. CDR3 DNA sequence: TGTGCCAGCAGCGTAACTAGCGGGGGGGCGAACACCGGGGAGCTGTTTTTT.

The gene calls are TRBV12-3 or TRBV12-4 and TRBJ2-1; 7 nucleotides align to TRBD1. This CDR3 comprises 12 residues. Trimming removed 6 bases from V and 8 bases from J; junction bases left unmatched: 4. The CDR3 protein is CASSPQGYEQFF. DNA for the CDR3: TGTGCCAGCAGCCCACAGGGGTATGAGCAGTTCTTC.

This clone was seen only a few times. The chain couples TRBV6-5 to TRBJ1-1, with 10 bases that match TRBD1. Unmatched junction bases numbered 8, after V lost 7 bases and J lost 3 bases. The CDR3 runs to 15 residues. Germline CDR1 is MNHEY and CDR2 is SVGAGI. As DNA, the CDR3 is TGTGCCAGCATATCTTGGACAGGGGGGGACACTGAAGCTTTCTTT. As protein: CASISWTGGDTEAFF.

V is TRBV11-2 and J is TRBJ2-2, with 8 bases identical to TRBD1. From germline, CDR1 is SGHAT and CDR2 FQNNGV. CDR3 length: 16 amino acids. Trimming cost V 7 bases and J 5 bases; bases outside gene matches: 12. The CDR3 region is CASTGRTGRWTGELFF. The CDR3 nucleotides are TGTGCCAGCACCGGGCGGACAGGGAGATGGACCGGGGAGCTGTTTTTT.

The CDR3 spells CASSSVRDTRNYGYTF. For the CDR3, the DNA is TGTGCCAGCAGCTCCGTCCGGGACACCCGTAACTATGGCTACACCTTC. The chain combines TRBV5-4 with TRBJ1-2; D is possibly TRBD1 (6 bases). V was clipped by 3 bases and J by 1 base, with 16 bases between them. Germline values: CDR1 SGHNT, CDR2 YYREEE (reference sequence). The CDR3 has 16 amino acids.

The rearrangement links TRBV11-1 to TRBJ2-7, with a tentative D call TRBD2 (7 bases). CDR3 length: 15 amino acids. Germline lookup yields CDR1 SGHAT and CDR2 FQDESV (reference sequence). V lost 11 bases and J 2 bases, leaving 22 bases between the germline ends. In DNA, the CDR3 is TGTGCCCCCAGCCGCGTAGGGGGGGGCCCCTACGAGCAGTACGTC. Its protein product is CAPSRVGGGPYEQYV.

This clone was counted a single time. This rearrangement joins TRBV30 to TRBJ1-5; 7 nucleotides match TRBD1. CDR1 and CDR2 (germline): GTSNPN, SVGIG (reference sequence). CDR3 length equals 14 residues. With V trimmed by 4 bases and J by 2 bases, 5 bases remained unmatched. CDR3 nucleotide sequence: TGTGCCTGGACTCACAGGGGTGGCAATCAGCCCCAGCATTTT. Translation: CAWTHRGGNQPQHF. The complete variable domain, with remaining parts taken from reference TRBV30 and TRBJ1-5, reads SQTIHQWPATLVQPVGSPLSLECTVEGTSNPNLYWYRQAAGRGLQLLFYSVGIGQISSEVPQNLSASRPQDRQFILSSKKLLLSDSGFYLCAWTHRGGNQPQHFGDGTRLSIL.

CDR3 sequence reads: CATSRQGMNTEAFF. CDR3 DNA sequence: TGTGCCACCAGTCGACAGGGAATGAACACTGAAGCTTTCTTT. The rearrangement joins TRBV19 to TRBJ1-1; 7 nucleotides match TRBD1. Looked up from germline, CDR1 is LNHDA and CDR2 is SQIVND (reference sequence). V was clipped by 10 bases and J by 0 bases; unmatched bases: 8. This CDR3 is built from 14 residues.

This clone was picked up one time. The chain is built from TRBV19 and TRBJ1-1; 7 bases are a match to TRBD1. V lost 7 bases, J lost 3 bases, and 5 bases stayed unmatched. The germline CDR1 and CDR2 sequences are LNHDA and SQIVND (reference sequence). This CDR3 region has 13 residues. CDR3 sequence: CASKDRTYTEAFF. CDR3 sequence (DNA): TGTGCCAGTAAGGACAGGACCTACACTGAAGCTTTCTTT.

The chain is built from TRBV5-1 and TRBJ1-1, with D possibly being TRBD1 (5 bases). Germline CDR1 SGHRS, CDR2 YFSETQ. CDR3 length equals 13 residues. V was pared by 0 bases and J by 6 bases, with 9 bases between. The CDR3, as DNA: TGCGCCAGCAGCTTGGCGGGGGAATCTGAAGCTTTCTTT. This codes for CASSLAGESEAFF. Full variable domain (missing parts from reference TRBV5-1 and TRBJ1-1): KAGVTQTPRYLIKTRGQQVTLSCSPISGHRSVSWYQQTPGQGLQFLFEYFSETQRNKGNFPGRFSGRQFSNSRSEMNVSTLELGDSALYLCASSLAGESEAFFGQGTRLTVV.

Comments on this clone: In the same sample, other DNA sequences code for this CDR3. The CDR3: CASSQGQGYGYTF. CDR3 bases: TGTGCCAGCAGCCAGGGACAGGGATATGGCTACACCTTC. The gene calls are TRBV3-1 (or the pseudogene TRBV3-2) and TRBJ1-2, with 9 nucleotides matching TRBD1. Trimming took 3 bases from V and 5 from J; bases not matched to a gene: 1. Germline values: CDR1 LGHDT, CDR2 YNNKEL (reference sequence). The CDR3 length is 13 residues.

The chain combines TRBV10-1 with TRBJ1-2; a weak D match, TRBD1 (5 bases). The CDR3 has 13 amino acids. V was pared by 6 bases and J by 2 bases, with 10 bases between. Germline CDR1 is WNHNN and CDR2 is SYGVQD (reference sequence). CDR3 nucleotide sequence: TGCGCCAGCAGCCGAAGACAGAACTATGGCTACACCTTC. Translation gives CASSRRQNYGYTF.

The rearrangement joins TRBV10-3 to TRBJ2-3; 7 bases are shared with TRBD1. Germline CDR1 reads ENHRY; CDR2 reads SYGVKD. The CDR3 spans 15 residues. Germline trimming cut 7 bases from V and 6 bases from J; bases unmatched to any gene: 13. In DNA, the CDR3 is TGTGCCATCACCCGGGACAGCAGCGAGTGGGATACGCAGTATTTT. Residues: CAITRDSSEWDTQYF.